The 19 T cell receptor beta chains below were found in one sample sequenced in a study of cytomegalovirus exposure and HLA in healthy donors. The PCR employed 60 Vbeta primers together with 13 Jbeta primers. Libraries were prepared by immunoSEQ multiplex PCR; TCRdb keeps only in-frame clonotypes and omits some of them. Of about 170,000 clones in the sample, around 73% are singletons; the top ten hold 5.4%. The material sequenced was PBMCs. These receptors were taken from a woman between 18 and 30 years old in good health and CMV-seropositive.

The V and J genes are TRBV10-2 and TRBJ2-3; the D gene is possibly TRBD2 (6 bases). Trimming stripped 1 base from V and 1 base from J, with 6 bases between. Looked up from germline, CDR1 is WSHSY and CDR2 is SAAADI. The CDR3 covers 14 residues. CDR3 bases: TGCGCCAGCAGTGAGTGGGGGGGCACAGATACGCAGTATTTT. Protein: CASSEWGGTDTQYF.

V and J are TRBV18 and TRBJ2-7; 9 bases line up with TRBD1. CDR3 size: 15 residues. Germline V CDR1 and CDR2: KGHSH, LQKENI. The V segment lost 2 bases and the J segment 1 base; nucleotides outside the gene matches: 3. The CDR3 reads CASSPIQGASYEQYF. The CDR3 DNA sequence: TGTGCCAGCTCACCAATACAGGGGGCATCCTACGAGCAGTACTTC.

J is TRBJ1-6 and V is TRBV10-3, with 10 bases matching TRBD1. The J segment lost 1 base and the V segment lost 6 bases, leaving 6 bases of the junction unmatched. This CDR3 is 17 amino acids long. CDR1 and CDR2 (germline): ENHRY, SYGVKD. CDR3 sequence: CAIRDRTGGSYNSPLHF. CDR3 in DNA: TGTGCCATCAGGGATAGGACAGGGGGGTCCTATAATTCACCCCTCCACTTT.

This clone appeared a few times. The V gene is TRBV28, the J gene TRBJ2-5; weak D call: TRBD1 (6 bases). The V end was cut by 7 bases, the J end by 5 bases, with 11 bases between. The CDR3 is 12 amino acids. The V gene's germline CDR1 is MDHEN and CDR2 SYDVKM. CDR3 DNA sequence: TGTGCCAGCACCACAGGGCACGAGACCCAGTACTTC. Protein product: CASTTGHETQYF.

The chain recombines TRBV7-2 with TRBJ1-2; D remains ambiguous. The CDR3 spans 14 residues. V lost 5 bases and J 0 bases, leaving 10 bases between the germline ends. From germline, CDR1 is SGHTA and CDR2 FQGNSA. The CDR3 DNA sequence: TGTGCCAGCAGCCCATCCGGGACTAACTATGGCTACACCTTC. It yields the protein CASSPSGTNYGYTF.

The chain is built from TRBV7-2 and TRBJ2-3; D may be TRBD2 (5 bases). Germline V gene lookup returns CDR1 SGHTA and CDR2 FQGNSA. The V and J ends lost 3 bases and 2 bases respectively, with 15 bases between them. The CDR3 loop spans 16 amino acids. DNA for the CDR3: TGTGCCAGCAGCTTTCCTGGGCTAGCTGTCACAGATACGCAGTATTTT. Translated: CASSFPGLAVTDTQYF.

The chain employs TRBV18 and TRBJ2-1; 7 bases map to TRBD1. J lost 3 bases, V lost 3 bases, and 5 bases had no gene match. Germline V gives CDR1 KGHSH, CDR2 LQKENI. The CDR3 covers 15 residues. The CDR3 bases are TGTGCCAGCTCACCGGACAGGAATAACTACAATGAGCAGTTCTTC. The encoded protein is CASSPDRNNYNEQFF.

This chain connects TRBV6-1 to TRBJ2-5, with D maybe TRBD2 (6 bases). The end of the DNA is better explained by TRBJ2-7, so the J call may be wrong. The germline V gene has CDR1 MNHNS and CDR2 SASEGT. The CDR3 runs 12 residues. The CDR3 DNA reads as TGTGCCACACGTGGGGGGTTCTACGAGCAGTACTTC. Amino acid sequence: CATRGGFYEQYF.

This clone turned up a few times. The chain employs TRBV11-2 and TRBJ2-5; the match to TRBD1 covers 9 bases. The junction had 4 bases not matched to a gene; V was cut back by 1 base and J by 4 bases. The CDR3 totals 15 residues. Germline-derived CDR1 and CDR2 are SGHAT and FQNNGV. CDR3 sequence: CASSLAPDRGETQYF. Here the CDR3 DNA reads TGTGCCAGCAGCTTAGCCCCGGACAGGGGAGAGACCCAGTACTTC.

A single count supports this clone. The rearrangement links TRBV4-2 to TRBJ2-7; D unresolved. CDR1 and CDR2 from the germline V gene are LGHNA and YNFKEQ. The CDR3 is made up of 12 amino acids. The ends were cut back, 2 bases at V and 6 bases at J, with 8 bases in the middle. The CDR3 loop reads CASSQSTGEQYF. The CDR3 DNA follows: TGTGCCAGCAGCCAATCCACGGGCGAGCAGTACTTC.

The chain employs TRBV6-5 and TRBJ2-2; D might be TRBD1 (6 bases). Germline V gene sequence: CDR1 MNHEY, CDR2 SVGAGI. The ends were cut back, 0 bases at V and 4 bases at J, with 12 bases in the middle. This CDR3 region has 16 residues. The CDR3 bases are TGTGCCAGCAGTTACTCTGCCAGGGGTGGCACCGGGGAGCTGTTTTTT. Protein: CASSYSARGGTGELFF.

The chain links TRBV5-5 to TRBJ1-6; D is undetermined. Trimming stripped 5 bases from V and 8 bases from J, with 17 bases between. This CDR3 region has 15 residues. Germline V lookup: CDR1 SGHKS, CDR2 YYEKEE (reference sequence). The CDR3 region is CASRESGSPYSPLHF. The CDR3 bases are TGTGCCAGCAGGGAATCCGGGTCCCCTTATTCACCCCTCCACTTT. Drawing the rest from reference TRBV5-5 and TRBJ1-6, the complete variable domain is DAGVTQSPTHLIKTRGQQVTLRCSPISGHKSVSWYQQVLGQGPQFIFQYYEKEERGRGNFPDRFSARQFPNYSSELNVNALLLGDSALYLCASRESGSPYSPLHFGNGTRLTVT.

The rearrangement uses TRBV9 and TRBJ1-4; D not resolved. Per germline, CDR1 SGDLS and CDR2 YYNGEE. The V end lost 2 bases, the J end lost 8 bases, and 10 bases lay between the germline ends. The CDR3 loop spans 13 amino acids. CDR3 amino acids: CASSVAGGEKLFF. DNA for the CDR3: TGTGCCAGCAGCGTGGCTGGCGGGGAAAAACTGTTTTTT. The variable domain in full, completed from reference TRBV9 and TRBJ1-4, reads DSGVTQTPKHLITATGQRVTLRCSPRSGDLSVYWYQQSLDQGLQFLIQYYNGEERAKGNILERFSAQQFPDLHSELNLSSLELGDSALYFCASSVAGGEKLFFGSGTQLSVL.

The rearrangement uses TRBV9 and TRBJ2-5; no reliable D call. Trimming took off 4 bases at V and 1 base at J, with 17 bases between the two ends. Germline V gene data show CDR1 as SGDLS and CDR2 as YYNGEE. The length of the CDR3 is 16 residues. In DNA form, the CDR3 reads TGTGCCAGCAGCCCATCCCACAGTTCGACCCAAGAGACCCAGTACTTC. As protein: CASSPSHSSTQETQYF.

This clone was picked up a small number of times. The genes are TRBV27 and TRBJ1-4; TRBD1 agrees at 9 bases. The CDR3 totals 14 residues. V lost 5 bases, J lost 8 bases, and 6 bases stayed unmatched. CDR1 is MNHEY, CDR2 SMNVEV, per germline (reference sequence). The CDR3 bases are TGTGCCAGCAGTGGACAGGGGATTCGAGAAAAACTGTTTTTT. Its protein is CASSGQGIREKLFF.

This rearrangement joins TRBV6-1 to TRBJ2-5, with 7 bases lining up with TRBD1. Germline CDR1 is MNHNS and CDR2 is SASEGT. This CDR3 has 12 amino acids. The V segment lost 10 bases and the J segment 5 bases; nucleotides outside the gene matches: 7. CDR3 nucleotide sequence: TGTGCCATCCTGAGGACAGGCGAGACCCAGTACTTC. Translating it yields CAILRTGETQYF.

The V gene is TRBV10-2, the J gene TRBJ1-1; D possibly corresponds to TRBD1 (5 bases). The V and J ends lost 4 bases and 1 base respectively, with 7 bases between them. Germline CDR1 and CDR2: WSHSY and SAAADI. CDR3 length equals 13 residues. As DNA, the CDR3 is TGCGCCAGCAGTGTACAGGAGAACACTGAAGCTTTCTTT. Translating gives CASSVQENTEAFF.

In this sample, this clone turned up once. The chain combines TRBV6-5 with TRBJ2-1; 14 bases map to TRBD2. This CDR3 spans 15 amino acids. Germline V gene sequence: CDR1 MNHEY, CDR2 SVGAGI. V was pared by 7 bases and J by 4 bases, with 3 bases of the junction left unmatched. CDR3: CASTRLAGGYNEQFF. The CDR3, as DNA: TGTGCCAGCACTAGACTAGCGGGGGGGTACAATGAGCAGTTCTTC.

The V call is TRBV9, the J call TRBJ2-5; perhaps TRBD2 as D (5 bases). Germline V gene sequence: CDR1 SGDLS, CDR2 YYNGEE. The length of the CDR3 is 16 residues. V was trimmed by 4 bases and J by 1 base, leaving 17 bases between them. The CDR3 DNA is TGTGCCAGCAGCCCAGGAGCGGCTGGTGTCCAAGAGACCCAGTACTTC. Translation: CASSPGAAGVQETQYF.